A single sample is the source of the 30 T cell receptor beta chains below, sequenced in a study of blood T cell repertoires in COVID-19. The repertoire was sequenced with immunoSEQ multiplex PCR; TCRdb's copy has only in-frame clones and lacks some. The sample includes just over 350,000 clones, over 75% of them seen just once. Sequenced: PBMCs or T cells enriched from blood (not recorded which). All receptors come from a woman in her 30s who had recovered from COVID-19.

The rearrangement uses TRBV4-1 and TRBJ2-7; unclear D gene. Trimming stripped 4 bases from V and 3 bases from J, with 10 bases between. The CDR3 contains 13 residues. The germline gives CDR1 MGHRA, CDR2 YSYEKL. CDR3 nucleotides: TGCGCCAGCAGCCCCCATCGACTCTACGAGCAGTACTTC. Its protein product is CASSPHRLYEQYF.

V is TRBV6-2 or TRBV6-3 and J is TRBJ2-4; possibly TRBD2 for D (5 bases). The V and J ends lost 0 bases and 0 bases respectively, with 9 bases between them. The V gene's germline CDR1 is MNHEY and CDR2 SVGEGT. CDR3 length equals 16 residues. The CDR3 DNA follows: TGTGCCAGCAGTTACTCGAGCGGAGTAGCCAAAAACATTCAGTACTTC. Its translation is CASSYSSGVAKNIQYF.

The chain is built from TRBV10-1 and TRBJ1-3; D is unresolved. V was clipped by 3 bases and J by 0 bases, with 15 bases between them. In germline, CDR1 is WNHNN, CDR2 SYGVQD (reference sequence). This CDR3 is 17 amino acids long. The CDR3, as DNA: TGCGCCAGCAGTGATAACAGCGGCTCGCTCTCTGGAAACACCATATATTTT. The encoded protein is CASSDNSGSLSGNTIYF.

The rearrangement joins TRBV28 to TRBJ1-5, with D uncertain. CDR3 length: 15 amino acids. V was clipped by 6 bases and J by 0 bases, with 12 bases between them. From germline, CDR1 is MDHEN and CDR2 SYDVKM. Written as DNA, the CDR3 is TGTGCCAGCAGGAGCAAGCTGTATAGCAATCAGCCCCAGCATTTT. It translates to CASRSKLYSNQPQHF.

DNA of the CDR3: TGTGCCAGCAGTACAAGGGACAGGAGCTCCTACGAGCAGTACTTC. Protein sequence: CASSTRDRSSYEQYF. The rearrangement uses TRBV28 and TRBJ2-7, with TRBD1 matching over 8 bases. Germline V gives CDR1 MDHEN, CDR2 SYDVKM. The CDR3 sequence is 15 residues long. V gave up 5 bases and J gave up 0 bases; unmatched junction bases: 6. Together with reference TRBV28 and TRBJ2-7, the CDR3 gives the full variable domain: DVKVTQSSRYLVKRTGEKVFLECVQDMDHENMFWYRQDPGLGLRLIYFSYDVKMKEKGDIPEGYSVSREKKERFSLILESASTNQTSMYLCASSTRDRSSYEQYFGPGTRLTVT.

The CDR3 sequence is CASSPPGTGVSPLHF. CDR3 in DNA: TGTGCCAGCAGCCCACCCGGGACAGGGGTCTCACCCCTCCACTTT. The J gene is TRBJ1-6, the V gene TRBV7-9; 10 nucleotides agree with TRBD1. With V trimmed by 5 bases and J by 10 bases, 8 bases remained unmatched. The CDR3 is 15 residues long. The V gene's germline CDR1 is SEHNR and CDR2 FQNEAQ (reference sequence).

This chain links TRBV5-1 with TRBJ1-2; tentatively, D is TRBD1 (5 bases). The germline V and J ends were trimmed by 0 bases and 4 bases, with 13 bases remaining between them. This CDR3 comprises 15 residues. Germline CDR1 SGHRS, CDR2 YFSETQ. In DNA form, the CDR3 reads TGCGCCAGCAGCTTGGACCCACAGGCTTTCTATGGCTACACCTTC. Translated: CASSLDPQAFYGYTF.

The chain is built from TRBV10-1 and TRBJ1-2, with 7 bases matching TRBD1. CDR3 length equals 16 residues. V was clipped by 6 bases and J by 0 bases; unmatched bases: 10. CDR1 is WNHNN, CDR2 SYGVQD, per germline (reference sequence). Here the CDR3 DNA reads TGCGCCAGCAGACCAAGTTACAGGGGAGCTAACTATGGCTACACCTTC. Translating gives CASRPSYRGANYGYTF.

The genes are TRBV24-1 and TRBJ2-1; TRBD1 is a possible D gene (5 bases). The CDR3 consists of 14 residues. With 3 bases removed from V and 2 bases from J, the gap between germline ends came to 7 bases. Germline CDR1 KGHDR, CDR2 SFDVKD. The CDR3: CATSDKGPYNEQFF. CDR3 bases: TGTGCCACCAGTGATAAGGGGCCCTACAATGAGCAGTTCTTC.

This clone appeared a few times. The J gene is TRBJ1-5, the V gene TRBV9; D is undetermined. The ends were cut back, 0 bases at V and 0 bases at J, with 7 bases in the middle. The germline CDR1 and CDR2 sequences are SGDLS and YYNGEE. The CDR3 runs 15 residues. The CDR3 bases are TGTGCCAGCAGCGTAGGAGGACTTAGCAATCAGCCCCAGCATTTT. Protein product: CASSVGGLSNQPQHF.

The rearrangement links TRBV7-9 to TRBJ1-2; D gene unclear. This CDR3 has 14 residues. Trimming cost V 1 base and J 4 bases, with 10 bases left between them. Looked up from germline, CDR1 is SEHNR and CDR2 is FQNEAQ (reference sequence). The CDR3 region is CASSLVGGGYGYTF. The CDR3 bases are TGTGCCAGCAGCTTAGTAGGAGGCGGCTATGGCTACACCTTC.

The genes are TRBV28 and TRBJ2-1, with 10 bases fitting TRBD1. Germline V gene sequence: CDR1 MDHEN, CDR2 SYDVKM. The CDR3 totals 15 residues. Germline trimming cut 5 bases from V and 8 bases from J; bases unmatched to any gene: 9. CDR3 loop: CASSGAGQGVDEQFF. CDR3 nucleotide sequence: TGTGCCAGCAGTGGGGCAGGACAGGGGGTCGATGAGCAGTTCTTC.

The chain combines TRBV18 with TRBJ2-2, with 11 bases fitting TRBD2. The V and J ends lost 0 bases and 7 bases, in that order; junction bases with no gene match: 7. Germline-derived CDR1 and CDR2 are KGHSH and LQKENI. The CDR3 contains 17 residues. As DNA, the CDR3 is TGTGCCAGCTCACCACCTAGCGGGAGGGCCTTCGGCGGGGAGCTGTTTTTT. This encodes CASSPPSGRAFGGELFF.

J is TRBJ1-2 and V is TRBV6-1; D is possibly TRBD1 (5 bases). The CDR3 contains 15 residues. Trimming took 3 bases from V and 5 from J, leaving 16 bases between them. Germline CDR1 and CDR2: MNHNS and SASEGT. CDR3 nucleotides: TGTGCCAGCAGTGACGGAAGGCGGGGCTGGTATGGCTACACCTTC. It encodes CASSDGRRGWYGYTF.

In DNA form, the CDR3 reads TGTGCCATCAGTGGAACAGGGGGCTATGGAAACACCATATATTTT. Translating it yields CAISGTGGYGNTIYF. This rearrangement joins TRBV10-3 to TRBJ1-3; 9 bases match TRBD1. Germline-derived CDR1 and CDR2 are ENHRY and SYGVKD. The V segment lost 4 bases and the J segment 3 bases; nucleotides outside the gene matches: 4. The CDR3 spans 15 residues.

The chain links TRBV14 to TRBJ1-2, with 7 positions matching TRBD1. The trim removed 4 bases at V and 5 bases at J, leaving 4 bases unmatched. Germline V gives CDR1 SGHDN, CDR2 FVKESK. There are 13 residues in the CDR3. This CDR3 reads CASSRGQRYGYTF. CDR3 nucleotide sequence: TGTGCCAGCAGCCGGGGACAGCGTTATGGCTACACCTTC.

This chain's CDR3 is CATSDDSANEQFF. CDR3 in DNA: TGTGCCACCAGCGATGATAGCGCCAATGAGCAGTTCTTC. The chain links TRBV15 to TRBJ2-1, with D maybe TRBD2 (5 bases). The CDR3 loop spans 13 amino acids. CDR1 is LNHNV, CDR2 YYDKDF, per germline (reference sequence). V lost 5 bases, J lost 6 bases, and 11 bases lay in between.

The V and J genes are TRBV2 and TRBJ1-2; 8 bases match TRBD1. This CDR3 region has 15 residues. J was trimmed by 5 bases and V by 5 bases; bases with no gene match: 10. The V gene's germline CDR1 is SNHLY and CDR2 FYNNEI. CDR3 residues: CASSRDRGQRYGYTF. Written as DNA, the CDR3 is TGTGCCAGCAGTCGTGACAGGGGTCAACGTTATGGCTACACCTTC.

The CDR3 DNA reads as TGTGCCAGCAGCTTGGTGGGAGGGCCCCAGCATTTT. This translates into CASSLVGGPQHF. The chain links TRBV5-5 to TRBJ1-5, with unresolved D. The CDR3 spans 12 residues. Trimming left V 0 bases short and J 9 bases short, with 7 bases between. The germline CDR1 and CDR2 sequences are SGHKS and YYEKEE (reference sequence).

The CDR3 DNA is TGTGCCAGCAGCCCAGGACAGGGCGGATTTGATGAAAAACTGTTTTTT. Translated: CASSPGQGGFDEKLFF. The rearrangement links TRBV11-2 to TRBJ1-4; 8 positions match TRBD1. Germline CDR1 reads SGHAT; CDR2 reads FQNNGV. V trimming: 5 bases; J trimming: 6 bases; junction bases outside the gene matches: 11. The CDR3 totals 16 residues.

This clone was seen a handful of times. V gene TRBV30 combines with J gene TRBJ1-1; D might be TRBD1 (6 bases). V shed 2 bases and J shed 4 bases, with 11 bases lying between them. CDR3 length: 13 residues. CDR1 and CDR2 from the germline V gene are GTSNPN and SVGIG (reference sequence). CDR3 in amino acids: CAWSSEGGTEAFF. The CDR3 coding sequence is TGTGCCTGGAGTTCGGAAGGGGGCACTGAAGCTTTCTTT.

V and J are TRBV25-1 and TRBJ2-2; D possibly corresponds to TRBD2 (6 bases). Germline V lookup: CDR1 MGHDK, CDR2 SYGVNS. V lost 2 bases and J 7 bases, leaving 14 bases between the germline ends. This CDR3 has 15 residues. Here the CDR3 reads CASSERKGGGGELFF. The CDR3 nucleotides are TGTGCCAGCAGTGAAAGGAAGGGAGGCGGCGGGGAGCTGTTTTTT. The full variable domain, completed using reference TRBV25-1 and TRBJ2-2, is EADIYQTPRYLVIGTGKKITLECSQTMGHDKMYWYQQDPGMELHLIHYSYGVNSTEKGDLSSESTVSRIRTEHFPLTLESARPSHTSQYLCASSERKGGGGELFFGEGSRLTVL.

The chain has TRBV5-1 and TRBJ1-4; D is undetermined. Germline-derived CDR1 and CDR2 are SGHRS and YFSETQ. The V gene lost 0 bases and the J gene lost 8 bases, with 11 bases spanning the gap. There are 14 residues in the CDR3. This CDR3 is CASSLASGGEKLFF. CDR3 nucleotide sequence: TGCGCCAGCAGCTTGGCCAGTGGTGGCGAAAAACTGTTTTTT. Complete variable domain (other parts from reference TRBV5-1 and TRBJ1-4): KAGVTQTPRYLIKTRGQQVTLSCSPISGHRSVSWYQQTPGQGLQFLFEYFSETQRNKGNFPGRFSGRQFSNSRSEMNVSTLELGDSALYLCASSLASGGEKLFFGSGTQLSVL.

The CDR3 region has the DNA TGCGCCAGCAGGGATTACACAGGGGGCGACGAAAAACTGTTTTTT. Encoded protein: CASRDYTGGDEKLFF. The chain recombines TRBV5-1 with TRBJ1-4, with 9 positions matching TRBD1. The germline gives CDR1 SGHRS, CDR2 YFSETQ. V was pared by 5 bases and J by 8 bases, with 10 bases of the junction left unmatched. This CDR3 has 15 residues.

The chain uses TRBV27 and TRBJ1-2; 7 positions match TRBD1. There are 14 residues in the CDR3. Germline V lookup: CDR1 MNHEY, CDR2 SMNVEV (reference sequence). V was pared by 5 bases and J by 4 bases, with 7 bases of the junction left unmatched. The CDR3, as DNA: TGTGCCAGCAGTGGTAGGGGGCCGGCCTATGGCTACACCTTC. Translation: CASSGRGPAYGYTF.

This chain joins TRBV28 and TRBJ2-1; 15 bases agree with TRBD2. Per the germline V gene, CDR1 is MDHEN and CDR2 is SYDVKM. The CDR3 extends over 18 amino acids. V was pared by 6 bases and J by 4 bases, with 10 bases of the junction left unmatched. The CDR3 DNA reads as TGTGCCAGCAGCCGCGGACTAGCGGGAGGGCGAGGGTACAATGAGCAGTTCTTC. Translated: CASSRGLAGGRGYNEQFF.

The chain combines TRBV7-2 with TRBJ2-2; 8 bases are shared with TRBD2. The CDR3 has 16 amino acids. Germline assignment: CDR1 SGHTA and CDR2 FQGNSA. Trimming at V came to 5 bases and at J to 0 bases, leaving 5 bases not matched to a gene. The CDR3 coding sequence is TGTGCCAGCAGCCGCAGCGGGGGCCCGAACACCGGGGAGCTGTTTTTT. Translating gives CASSRSGGPNTGELFF.

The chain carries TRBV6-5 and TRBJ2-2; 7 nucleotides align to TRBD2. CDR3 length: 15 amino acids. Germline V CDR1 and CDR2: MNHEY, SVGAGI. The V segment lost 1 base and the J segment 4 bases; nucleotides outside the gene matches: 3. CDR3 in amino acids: CASSYWTSPTGELFF. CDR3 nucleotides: TGTGCCAGCAGTTACTGGACTAGTCCCACCGGGGAGCTGTTTTTT.

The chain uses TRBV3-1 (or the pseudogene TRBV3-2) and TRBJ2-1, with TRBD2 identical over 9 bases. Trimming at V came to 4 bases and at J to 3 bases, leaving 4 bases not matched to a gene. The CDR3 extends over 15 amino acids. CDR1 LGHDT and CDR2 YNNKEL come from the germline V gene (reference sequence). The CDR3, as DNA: TGTGCCAGCAGCCCCCTGCGGGGGGGCTACAATGAGCAGTTCTTC. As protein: CASSPLRGGYNEQFF.

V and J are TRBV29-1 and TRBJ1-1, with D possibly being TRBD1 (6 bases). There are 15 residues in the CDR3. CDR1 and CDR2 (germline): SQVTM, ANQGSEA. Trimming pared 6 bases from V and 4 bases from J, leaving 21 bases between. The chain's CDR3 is CSVGGGRLGPTEAFF. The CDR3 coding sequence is TGCAGCGTGGGCGGGGGGCGCCTGGGGCCCACTGAAGCTTTCTTT.